Presented here are 21 T cell receptor beta chains from one specimen sequenced in a study of Graves' ophthalmopathy and Graves' hyperthyroidism. RNA transcripts yielded amplified TCR beta CDR3 regions. HTBI primers primed a first-round RT-PCR, and a second-round multiplex PCR followed. TCRdb processed the multiplex PCR reads anew with MiXCR; each CDR3 protein has one entry. This repertoire shows some 370,000 distinct CDR3 sequences, about 18% found once; its top ten account for 2% to 3%. The material sequenced was peripheral blood. The receptor set was obtained from an adult woman with stable Graves' hyperthyroidism.

This clonotype was counted between two and nine times. The rearrangement joins TRBV19 to TRBJ2-4; 11 bases are a match to TRBD2. V gave up 5 bases and J gave up 9 bases; unmatched junction bases: 9. The V gene's germline CDR1 is LNHDA and CDR2 SQIVND (reference sequence). This CDR3 contains 15 residues. CDR3 residues: CASSPSGTSGLIQYF. The CDR3 region has the DNA TGTGCCAGTAGTCCATCCGGGACTAGCGGACTCATTCAGTACTTC.

This clonotype was seen many times. The V gene is TRBV12-3 or TRBV12-4, the J gene TRBJ2-7; 7 nucleotides align to TRBD2. The CDR3 contains 13 residues. Unmatched junction bases numbered 2, after V lost 4 bases and J lost 2 bases. CDR3 nucleotides: TGTGCCAGCAGTTGGGGGGGTACCTACGAGCAGTACTTC. Amino acid sequence: CASSWGGTYEQYF.

In the case of this clonotype: A much more abundant neighbour one base away suggests this may be a read error. The chain combines TRBV28 with TRBJ1-1, with D perhaps matching TRBD1 (6 bases). The CDR3 has 17 amino acids. Looked up from germline, CDR1 is MDHEN and CDR2 is SYDVKM. CDR3 protein: CASSLWELDSMNTGAFF. DNA of the CDR3: TGTGCCAGCAGTTTATGGGAATTGGACAGTATGAACACTGGAGCTTTCTTT. Supplemented by reference TRBV28 and TRBJ1-1, the full variable domain reads DVKVTQSSRYLVKRTGEKVFLECVQDMDHENMFWYRQDPGLGLRLIYFSYDVKMKEKGDIPEGYSVSREKKERFSLILESASTNQTSMYLCASSLWELDSMNTGAFFGQGTRLTVV.

The table lists this clonotype with many counts. The genes are TRBV9 and TRBJ1-3; perhaps TRBD1 as D (5 bases). Per germline, CDR1 SGDLS and CDR2 YYNGEE. This CDR3 region has 17 residues. The V end lost 0 bases, the J end lost 4 bases, and 17 bases lay between the germline ends. The DNA of the CDR3 is TGTGCCAGCAGCGTAGACGTTCGGTGGGGCTCGGGAAACACCATATATTTT. This translates into CASSVDVRWGSGNTIYF.

This clonotype was seen many times. The chain carries TRBV7-3 and TRBJ2-7; unclear D gene. This CDR3 spans 13 amino acids. Looked up from germline, CDR1 is SGHTA and CDR2 is FQGTGA. With 0 bases removed from V and 5 bases from J, the gap between germline ends came to 8 bases. The CDR3 sequence is CASSLTRTNEQYF. DNA of the CDR3: TGTGCCAGCAGCTTAACTCGGACGAACGAGCAGTACTTC.

This clonotype was seen many times. This chain joins TRBV2 and TRBJ2-7; D is unresolved. CDR1 and CDR2 (germline): SNHLY, FYNNEI. There are 16 residues in the CDR3. Trimming pared 8 bases from V and 5 bases from J, leaving 25 bases between. CDR3 sequence (DNA): TGTGCCAGCTCTAGAAGCAAGGAACTACCTTCGGACGAGCAGTACTTC. This codes for CASSRSKELPSDEQYF.

At least ten counts were recorded for this clonotype. V is TRBV19 and J is TRBJ1-5; TRBD1 matches at 10 bases. CDR3 length: 17 residues. V gave up 8 bases and J gave up 4 bases; unmatched junction bases: 14. Per germline, CDR1 LNHDA and CDR2 SQIVND (reference sequence). DNA for the CDR3: TGTGCCAGTTCGTCCCTCTGGAGGGACAGGGGAAATCAGCCCCAGCATTTT. It translates to CASSSLWRDRGNQPQHF.

The chain employs TRBV3-1 and TRBJ2-6; the D gene is possibly TRBD2 (7 bases). This CDR3 is built from 18 residues. V shed 4 bases and J shed 1 base, with 17 bases lying between them. The germline V gene encodes CDR1 LGHDT and CDR2 YNNKEL (reference sequence). The CDR3 DNA reads TGTGCCAGCAGCCCGCTGGCGGGGGCGATTTCTGGGGCCAACGTCCTGACTTTC. It codes for CASSPLAGAISGANVLTF.

In regard to this clonotype: The junction departs from germline at one end; a sequencing error may be responsible. The chain links TRBV20-1 to TRBJ2-4, with D tentatively TRBD1 (6 bases). Germline CDR1 reads DFQATT; CDR2 reads SNEGSKA (reference sequence). The length of the CDR3 is 14 residues. CDR3 in DNA: TGCAGTGCTAGCTCCCATTCCTCCGGGGACATTAAGTACTTC. Residues: CSASSHSSGDIKYF.

This clonotype has at least ten counts. The chain has TRBV28 and TRBJ2-2; D might be TRBD1 or TRBD2, each matching 6 bases. Trimming stripped 6 bases from V and 6 bases from J, with 29 bases between. The germline V gene has CDR1 MDHEN and CDR2 SYDVKM. This CDR3 is 19 amino acids long. The DNA of the CDR3 is TGTGCCAGCAGCCCGCTCGGTACCAGGGGAGGAGCATCGGCCGGGGAGCTGTTTTTT. Protein: CASSPLGTRGGASAGELFF.

This clonotype was seen repeatedly, ten times or more. This chain joins TRBV7-3 and TRBJ2-2; 9 bases align to TRBD1. CDR1 and CDR2 (germline): SGHTA, FQGTGA. The length of the CDR3 is 16 residues. V lost 5 bases, J lost 6 bases, and 10 bases stayed unmatched. As DNA, the CDR3 is TGTGCCAGCAGCCCCAACAGGGGGCATAAAGCCGGGGAGCTGTTTTTT. Protein product: CASSPNRGHKAGELFF.

This clonotype showed up many times. The chain employs TRBV29-1 and TRBJ2-7; D may be TRBD1 (6 bases). The length of the CDR3 is 14 residues. Germline V gene sequence: CDR1 SQVTM, CDR2 ANQGSEA. Trimming shortened V by 4 bases and J by 2 bases, and 15 bases separated the two germline ends. The CDR3 here is CSVAGSRDTYEQYF. The CDR3 nucleotides read TGCAGCGTTGCTGGATCCCGGGACACCTACGAGCAGTACTTC.

The table lists this clonotype with many counts. The rearrangement links TRBV4-3 to TRBJ2-4; D remains unclear. The CDR3 is 15 residues long. V was pared by 3 bases and J by 3 bases, with 12 bases between. Germline CDR1 LGHNA, CDR2 YSLEER. The CDR3 coding sequence is TGCGCCAGCAGCCATGCCGAGGATGGCAAAAACATTCAGTACTTC. Its translation: CASSHAEDGKNIQYF.

The chain links TRBV29-1 to TRBJ1-1; D not resolved. The ends were cut back, 5 bases at V and 6 bases at J, with 13 bases in the middle. Germline V lookup: CDR1 SQVTM, CDR2 ANQGSEA. The CDR3 loop spans 12 amino acids. CDR3 bases: TGCAGCGTTTCGGACCCAGGAGCTGAAGCTTTCTTT. It codes for CSVSDPGAEAFF.

V and J are TRBV7-2 and TRBJ2-7, with TRBD1 matching over 7 bases. The CDR3 extends over 15 amino acids. CDR1 is SGHTA, CDR2 FQGNSA, per germline. V was pared by 5 bases and J by 3 bases, with 10 bases of the junction left unmatched. The CDR3 region has the DNA TGTGCCAGCAGCCCAACGAAGGGGGCCAACTACGAGCAGTACTTC. Protein sequence: CASSPTKGANYEQYF.

Ten or more counts support this clonotype. The chain couples TRBV12-5 to TRBJ1-1; possibly TRBD1 for D (5 bases). V lost 6 bases and J 10 bases, leaving 12 bases between the germline ends. This CDR3 is built from 11 residues. Germline CDR1 reads LGHNT; CDR2 reads FRNRAP. The DNA for the CDR3 is TGTGCTAGTGGAACAGGCTCCGGAGCTTTCTTT. It translates to CASGTGSGAFF.

This clonotype was counted ten times or more. The chain recombines TRBV28 with TRBJ1-6; D unresolved. The CDR3 covers 14 residues. Germline V lookup: CDR1 MDHEN, CDR2 SYDVKM. V was clipped by 4 bases and J by 9 bases, with 13 bases between them. In DNA form, the CDR3 reads TGTGCCAGCAGTTGGTCTGGGAGGGTTTCACCCCTCCACTTT. Protein product: CASSWSGRVSPLHF.

The gene calls are TRBV6-1 and TRBJ2-5; 9 bases line up with TRBD2. Unmatched junction bases numbered 10, after V lost 6 bases and J lost 5 bases. From germline, CDR1 is MNHNS and CDR2 SASEGT. The CDR3 sequence is 15 residues long. The CDR3, as DNA: TGTGCCAGCAGAAAGTCTAGCGGGATGGGGGAGACCCAGTACTTC. This codes for CASRKSSGMGETQYF.

The rearrangement uses TRBV6-2 or TRBV6-3 and TRBJ2-7; D remains ambiguous. The length of the CDR3 is 14 residues. Germline CDR1 is MNHEY and CDR2 is SVGEGT. The V end was cut by 5 bases, the J end by 2 bases, with 13 bases between. The DNA for the CDR3 is TGTGCCAGCAGTCCGACGGAGATCACCTACGAGCAGTACTTC. Amino acid sequence: CASSPTEITYEQYF.

The chain combines TRBV25-1 with TRBJ2-5; 7 nucleotides agree with TRBD1. CDR1 and CDR2 (germline): MGHDK, SYGVNS. V lost 5 bases, J lost 2 bases, and 8 bases stayed unmatched. The CDR3 is 15 amino acids. The CDR3 region has the DNA TGTGCCAGCAGTAGTCGACAGGGAAGTCAAGAGACCCAGTACTTC. Its protein product is CASSSRQGSQETQYF.

This clonotype was seen repeatedly, ten times or more. The chain uses TRBV7-2 and TRBJ2-7; 7 positions match TRBD1. V trimming: 4 bases; J trimming: 2 bases; junction bases outside the gene matches: 5. The germline V gene encodes CDR1 SGHTA and CDR2 FQGNSA. The CDR3 loop spans 14 amino acids. CDR3 amino acids: CASSSRQGTYEQYF. CDR3 in DNA: TGTGCCAGCAGCTCTAGACAGGGCACCTACGAGCAGTACTTC.